This T cell receptor beta chain was captured by sequencing in a study of shared clonotypes between healthy human individuals. The overall study: The study drew on a couple of women and three men aged 18 to 49 as donors.

Overall study results and limits: Naive CD4 clonotype sharing across a few donors was approximately 5%. Rarefaction showed sorted-subset sequencing was incomplete despite large depth.

Evenly divided among several immunoSEQ plates was the genomic DNA of each subset. Assay used: immunoSEQ multiplex PCR; TCRdb lists only in-frame clones, some missing. The table has millions of clones, 90% to 95% seen once. V was pared by 7 bases and J by 2 bases, with 5 bases between. The length of the CDR3 is 10 residues. The V gene's germline CDR1 is DFQATT and CDR2 SNEGSKA (reference sequence). As to this clone: What it binds is unknown.

This chain uses TRBV20-1 with TRBJ1-2; D not resolved. This sequence originates from a man aged 18 to 35 in good health. Some clones in this sample may be carry-over from other donors' samples. Sequenced sample: naive CD4+ T cells from PBMCs. Subset: CD45RA+ positively selected. CDR3 amino acids: CSVVNYGYTF. In nucleotides, the CDR3 is TGCAGTGTAGTCAACTATGGCTACACCTTC.